This TCR beta chain was sequenced for a study of blood T cell repertoires in COVID-19. Looked up from germline, CDR1 is ENHRY and CDR2 is SYGVKD. The CDR3 extends over 15 amino acids. V gave up 2 bases and J gave up 6 bases; unmatched junction bases: 5. The method was immunoSEQ multiplex PCR; TCRdb's version includes in-frame clones alone and lacks a portion of them. Of hundreds of thousands of clones listed, 75% to 90% are singletons. The source is a man aged 18 to 30 who had recovered from COVID-19. V gene TRBV10-3 combines with J gene TRBJ2-1; 9 positions match TRBD2. The sample consisted of PBMCs or T cells enriched from blood (not recorded which). The CDR3 sequence: CAISEGGLARNEQFF. CDR3 nucleotides: TGTGCCATCAGTGAGGGGGGACTAGCTCGCAATGAGCAGTTCTTC.